This is a list of T cell receptor beta chains from one sample in a study of OX40 agonist ivuxolimab in advanced cancers. Profiled with immunoSEQ multiplex PCR; TCRdb holds only in-frame clones, not every one. The sample lists about 20,000 clones, approximately 90% occurring once. The sequencing used CD4+ or CD8+ T cells sorted from blood, collected in a trial of the OX40 agonist ivuxolimab. These receptors were taken from an adult with an advanced solid tumor such as melanoma, head and neck, liver or kidney cancer. The CDR3 runs from the conserved cysteine through the conserved F or W. A D gene is named only where the DNA matches it firmly. The size field is filled for only some rows; it gives once, few, many or a size class.

TRBD1,-,TRBJ2-3,TRBV6-4,CASSESQGADTQYF,TGTGCCAGCAGTGAATCTCAGGGGGCAGATACGCAGTATTTT
-,-,TRBJ1-2,TRBV4-1,CASRYSEDSNYGYTF,TGCGCCAGCCGATACAGTGAGGACAGTAACTATGGCTACACCTTC
-,-,TRBJ2-7,TRBV6-5,CASSYGRGLRYEQYF,TGTGCCAGCAGTTACGGGAGGGGGCTCCGCTACGAGCAGTACTTC
-,-,TRBJ2-7,TRBV27,CASSFARPPYEQYF,TGTGCCAGCAGTTTTGCCCGACCGCCCTACGAGCAGTACTTC
-,-,TRBJ1-1,TRBV27,CASNIGHSGTEAFF,TGTGCCAGCAACATAGGTCATTCGGGGACTGAAGCTTTCTTT
TRBD2,-,TRBJ2-1,TRBV7-3,CASSLTAGDYNEQFF,TGTGCCAGCAGCTTAACGGCGGGGGACTACAATGAGCAGTTCTTC
-,-,TRBJ2-7,TRBV7-9,CASSLSGDYEQYF,TGTGCCAGCAGCTTATCAGGGGACTACGAGCAGTACTTC
TRBD1,-,TRBJ1-3,TRBV5-4,CASSSGGLHSGNTIYF,TGTGCCAGCAGCTCAGGGGGCCTTCATTCTGGAAACACCATATATTTT
-,few,TRBJ2-7,TRBV6-4,CASSLIEGSHEQYF,TGTGCCAGCAGCCTTATAGAGGGATCCCACGAGCAGTACTTC
-,-,TRBJ1-5,TRBV5-4,CASSLGPPGGNQPQHF,TGTGCCAGCAGCTTGGGACCCCCCGGGGGCAATCAGCCCCAGCATTTT
-,-,TRBJ2-1,TRBV6-5,CASSPVSYNEQFF,TGTGCCAGCAGCCCGGTTTCGTACAATGAGCAGTTCTTC
TRBD1,-,TRBJ1-2,TRBV2,CASSGPTGLGYGYTF,TGTGCCAGCAGTGGCCCGACAGGGCTCGGCTATGGCTACACCTTC
TRBD1,-,TRBJ2-5,TRBV7-6,CASSLAGGFETQYF,TGTGCCAGCAGCTTAGCAGGGGGCTTTGAGACCCAGTACTTC
-,-,TRBJ1-2,TRBV27,CASSPFTGSEQNYGYTF,TGTGCCAGCAGTCCGTTCACAGGGAGTGAGCAAAACTATGGCTACACCTTC
-,-,TRBJ1-1,TRBV10-1,CASSTYGTNEAFF,TGCGCCAGCAGTACTTATGGAACCAATGAAGCTTTCTTT
-,-,TRBJ1-2,TRBV15,CATSSSRANYGYTF,TGTGCCACCAGCAGCAGTCGAGCTAACTATGGCTACACCTTC
-,-,TRBJ1-2,TRBV6-6,CASSYLVEGYGYTF,TGTGCCAGCAGTTACCTTGTGGAGGGATATGGCTACACCTTC
TRBD1,few,TRBJ2-1,TRBV6-4,CASSDSPGQGYEQFF,TGTGCCAGCAGTGACTCCCCGGGACAGGGGTATGAGCAGTTCTTC
TRBD1,medium-sized,TRBJ2-1,TRBV6-4,CASSDATGGYNEQFF,TGTGCCAGCAGTGACGCGACAGGGGGCTACAATGAGCAGTTCTTC
TRBD1,-,TRBJ1-2,TRBV15,CATSRVQGFYGYTF,TGTGCCACCAGCAGAGTACAGGGGTTCTATGGCTACACCTTC
TRBD1,few,TRBJ1-2,TRBV13,CASSFTGTGALLGGYTF,TGTGCCAGCAGCTTCACCGGGACAGGAGCCCTACTAGGCGGCTACACCTTC
-,-,TRBJ2-3,TRBV4-3,CASSQDPGLFSTDTQYF,TGCGCCAGCAGCCAAGATCCGGGACTCTTCAGCACAGATACGCAGTATTTT
-,few,TRBJ1-1,TRBV6-5,CASSYSDTEAFF,TGTGCCAGCAGTTACAGCGACACTGAAGCTTTCTTT
-,-,TRBJ2-5,TRBV6-1,CASSEGEIQETQYF,TGTGCCAGCAGTGAAGGCGAGATCCAAGAGACCCAGTACTTC
TRBD1,-,TRBJ1-1,TRBV11-2,CASSSDPTGANTEAFF,TGTGCCAGCAGCTCCGACCCGACAGGGGCGAACACTGAAGCTTTCTTT
-,once,TRBJ2-1,TRBV27,CASIRAKPREQFF,TGTGCCAGCATCCGGGCGAAACCGCGGGAGCAGTTCTTC
TRBD1,-,TRBJ1-1,TRBV11-1,CASSHLTGSTEAFF,TGTGCCAGCAGCCATTTGACAGGGAGCACTGAAGCTTTCTTT
-,-,TRBJ2-2,TRBV10-3,CAITPSGGELFF,TGTGCCATCACCCCCTCTGGCGGGGAGCTGTTTTTT
-,-,TRBJ2-5,TRBV9,CASSVEQGMRETQYF,TGTGCCAGCAGCGTTGAGCAGGGGATGCGAGAGACCCAGTACTTC
TRBD1,-,TRBJ2-7,TRBV7-9,CASSLGGQHYEQYF,TGTGCCAGCAGCTTAGGGGGACAGCACTACGAGCAGTACTTC
TRBD1,-,TRBJ1-1,TRBV15,CATSRDRSLNTEAFF,TGTGCCACCAGCAGGGACAGGAGCTTGAACACTGAAGCTTTCTTT
-,-,TRBJ2-3,TRBV4-2,CASSQEGTTDTQYF,TGTGCCAGCAGCCAAGAAGGGACCACAGATACGCAGTATTTT
-,-,TRBJ1-1,TRBV28,CASSSVMNTEAFF,TGTGCCAGCAGCTCAGTGATGAACACTGAAGCTTTCTTT
-,-,TRBJ2-1,TRBV2,CASVWTSGGAYNEQFF,TGTGCCAGCGTGTGGACTAGTGGGGGGGCATACAATGAGCAGTTCTTC
TRBD2,once,TRBJ2-2,TRBV9,CASSVVGTSAGELFF,TGTGCCAGCAGCGTAGTTGGGACTAGTGCCGGGGAGCTGTTTTTT
-,-,TRBJ2-1,TRBV27,CASSLGQLNEQFF,TGTGCCAGCAGTTTAGGGCAGCTCAATGAGCAGTTCTTC
TRBD1,few,TRBJ1-5,TRBV18,CASATGGYQPQHF,TGTGCCAGCGCGACAGGGGGCTATCAGCCCCAGCATTTT
-,-,TRBJ2-2,TRBV9,CASSVEATGELFF,TGTGCCAGCAGCGTAGAGGCCACCGGGGAGCTGTTTTTT
-,once,TRBJ2-5,TRBV5-4,CASSLDSDQETQYF,TGTGCCAGCAGCTTGGACAGTGACCAAGAGACCCAGTACTTC
TRBD1,once,TRBJ2-3,TRBV27,CASLGQGSDTQYF,TGTGCCAGCCTAGGACAGGGTTCAGATACGCAGTATTTT
TRBD1,-,TRBJ2-7,TRBV7-3,CASSLGQDGGQYF,TGTGCCAGCAGCTTAGGACAGGACGGAGGGCAGTACTTC
TRBD2,once,TRBJ2-1,TRBV7-8,CASTPGGGGNEQFF,TGTGCCAGCACCCCGGGGGGGGGCGGGAATGAGCAGTTCTTC
-,once,TRBJ1-3,TRBV28,CASSLGGPNTIYF,TGTGCCAGCAGTTTAGGGGGCCCAAACACCATATATTTT
-,-,TRBJ2-3,TRBV10-3,CAISDAERGISTDTQYF,TGTGCCATCAGTGATGCTGAAAGGGGTATTAGCACAGATACGCAGTATTTT
-,once,TRBJ2-1,TRBV11-2,CASSPPSVGAYNEQFF,TGTGCCAGCAGCCCACCAAGTGTGGGGGCTTACAATGAGCAGTTCTTC
-,-,TRBJ1-1,TRBV13,CASSLGWWRSF,TGTGCCAGCAGCTTAGGATGGTGGAGATCCTTT
-,-,TRBJ1-1,TRBV19,CASMGGTEAFF,TGTGCCAGTATGGGGGGCACTGAAGCTTTCTTT
TRBD1,-,TRBJ2-1,TRBV27,CASSSGQGYDNEQFF,TGTGCCAGCAGTTCCGGACAGGGATATGACAATGAGCAGTTCTTC
TRBD1,-,TRBJ2-5,TRBV6-5,CASSSGTGGLETQYF,TGTGCCAGCAGTTCCGGGACAGGGGGCCTGGAGACCCAGTACTTC
-,-,TRBJ2-6,TRBV4-3,CASSQGAGGDGANVLTF,TGCGCCAGCAGCCAAGGGGCAGGAGGGGATGGGGCCAACGTCCTGACTTTC
TRBD1,-,TRBJ1-5,TRBV5-6,CASSLGQGDQPQHF,TGTGCCAGCAGCTTGGGACAGGGGGATCAGCCCCAGCATTTT
TRBD1,once,TRBJ1-1,TRBV10-2,CASSDSRQGPLTEAFF,TGCGCCAGCAGTGACTCTCGACAGGGGCCGCTCACTGAAGCTTTCTTT
-,-,TRBJ2-7,TRBV19,CASSILQGHEQYF,TGTGCCAGTAGTATTTTACAGGGCCACGAGCAGTACTTC
-,-,TRBJ1-3,TRBV5-1,CASSPAGSGNTIYF,TGCGCCAGCAGCCCAGCAGGCTCTGGAAACACCATATATTTT
-,once,TRBJ2-3,TRBV11-2,CASSHLEADTQYF,TGTGCCAGCAGTCATCTTGAGGCAGATACGCAGTATTTT